This T cell receptor beta chain was sequenced during a study of identical twins. Findings of the study overall: A lower insertion count was a feature of abundant cord blood beta clonotypes, with no such feature in memory repertoires.

After removal of 3 bases from V and 6 bases from J, the junction contained 13 bases not matched to a gene. The CDR3 is 16 residues long. Germline CDR1 and CDR2: MDHEN and SYDVKM. TCRdb recomputed calls from the 5' RACE reads with MiXCR, one row per CDR3 protein. This table holds about 690,000 distinct CDR3 sequences, 5.5% to 6.5% found once. About this clonotype itself: Its antigen is still unknown.

The sample comprised naive T cells sorted from blood. This clonotype was sampled from a man aged 18 to 30 in good health. The rearrangement uses TRBV28 and TRBJ1-2; 7 positions agree with TRBD1. The CDR3 DNA sequence: TGTGCCAGCAGTTTCTACCCCCTGGGGCAGGGGGATGGCTACACCTTC. Translation gives CASSFYPLGQGDGYTF.